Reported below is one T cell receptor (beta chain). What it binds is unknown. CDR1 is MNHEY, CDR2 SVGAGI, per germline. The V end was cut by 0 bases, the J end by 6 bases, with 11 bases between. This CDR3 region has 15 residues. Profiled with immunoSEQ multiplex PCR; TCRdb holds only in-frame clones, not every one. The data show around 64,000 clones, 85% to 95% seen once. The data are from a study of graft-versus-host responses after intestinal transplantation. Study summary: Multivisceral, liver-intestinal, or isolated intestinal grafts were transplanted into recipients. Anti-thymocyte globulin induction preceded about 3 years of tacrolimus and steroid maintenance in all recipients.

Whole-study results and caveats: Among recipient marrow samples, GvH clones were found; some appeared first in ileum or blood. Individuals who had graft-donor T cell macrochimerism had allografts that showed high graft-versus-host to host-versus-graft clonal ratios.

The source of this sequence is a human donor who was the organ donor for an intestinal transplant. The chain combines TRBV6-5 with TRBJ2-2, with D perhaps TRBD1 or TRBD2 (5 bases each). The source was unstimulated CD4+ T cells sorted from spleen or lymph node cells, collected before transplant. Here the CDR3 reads CASSYSNRGAGELFF. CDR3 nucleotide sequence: TGTGCCAGCAGTTACTCGAATAGAGGGGCCGGGGAGCTGTTTTTT.